This TCR beta chain was recorded in a study of blood T cell repertoires in COVID-19. On the study more broadly: From T cells, B-cell-depleted T cells, or PBMCs came the material, which was cDNA or gDNA.

Germline V CDR1 and CDR2: MNHEY, SVGAGI. There are 16 residues in the CDR3. J was trimmed by 0 bases and V by 0 bases; bases with no gene match: 2. The method was immunoSEQ multiplex PCR; TCRdb's version includes in-frame clones alone and lacks a portion of them. Of tens of thousands of clones in the sample, just over 85% were seen once. This receptor was obtained from a man aged 45 to 65 with acute or convalescent COVID-19. J is TRBJ2-1 and V is TRBV6-5; 7 bases are a match to TRBD1. Sequencing used peripheral blood. CDR3 in DNA: TGTGCCAGCAGTTACTCGGCAGGGGGCTCCTACAATGAGCAGTTCTTC. Translation: CASSYSAGGSYNEQFF.